Listed below are T cell receptor beta chains from one sample, sequenced in a study of control samples from healthy donors and cancer patients. Clones were read by immunoSEQ multiplex PCR, and TCRdb kept only the in-frame ones, dropping some. The repertoire includes 70,000 to 75,000 clones, approximately 94% of them detected once, and 2.5% to 3% sits in the top ten. Sequenced material: blood. The receptors were gathered from a woman aged 25 to 45 in good health. Each CDR3 is given with its conserved first and last residue. The order of the fields is V gene, CDR3 length, CDR3 protein.

V gene: TRBV27
CDR3 length: 14
CDR3 protein: CASSLSGQNYGYTF

V gene: TRBV2
CDR3 length: 12
CDR3 protein: CASSGGRALQDF

V gene: TRBV28
CDR3 length: 15
CDR3 protein: CASNSHRAPKSGYTF

V gene: TRBV4-1
CDR3 length: 15
CDR3 protein: CASRRNSGGTDTQYF

V gene: TRBV5-4
CDR3 length: 14
CDR3 protein: CASSLPDGVETQYF

V gene: TRBV9
CDR3 length: 13
CDR3 protein: CASSALTGRVAFF

V gene: TRBV6-5
CDR3 length: 12
CDR3 protein: CASCHPGNTIYF

V gene: TRBV2
CDR3 length: 14
CDR3 protein: CASTRTNSNQPQHF

V gene: TRBV12-3/TRBV12-4
CDR3 length: 12
CDR3 protein: CASSINRGGYTF

V gene: TRBV2
CDR3 length: 13
CDR3 protein: CASSGLAGAEQYF

V gene: TRBV28
CDR3 length: 14
CDR3 protein: CASTLLQGVTEAFF

V gene: TRBV18
CDR3 length: 16
CDR3 protein: CASSPFAGQSEGELFF

V gene: TRBV6-6
CDR3 length: 15
CDR3 protein: CASFTYPSRRNEAFF

V gene: TRBV28
CDR3 length: 13
CDR3 protein: CASTGYVNTEAFF

V gene: TRBV11-3
CDR3 length: 13
CDR3 protein: CASSRQALDGYTF

V gene: TRBV18
CDR3 length: 15
CDR3 protein: CASSQETGGNQPQHF

V gene: TRBV4-1
CDR3 length: 18
CDR3 protein: CASSQDATRRGENTEAFF

V gene: TRBV2
CDR3 length: 18
CDR3 protein: CASSASDRTDLFKAEAFF

V gene: TRBV6-5
CDR3 length: 13
CDR3 protein: CASSYSWYQPQHF

V gene: TRBV19
CDR3 length: 15
CDR3 protein: CASSIRAGEDYGYTF

V gene: TRBV9
CDR3 length: 14
CDR3 protein: CASSGTSGTYEQYF

V gene: TRBV6-1
CDR3 length: 15
CDR3 protein: CASSETSGGADTQYF

V gene: TRBV5-5
CDR3 length: 16
CDR3 protein: CASSFETSYSNQPQHF

V gene: TRBV3-1/TRBV3-2
CDR3 length: 14
CDR3 protein: CASSHLDRNTEAFF

V gene: TRBV9
CDR3 length: 15
CDR3 protein: CASSREEGGYTEAFF

V gene: TRBV7-9
CDR3 length: 17
CDR3 protein: CASSLRGQGPGANVLTF

V gene: TRBV14
CDR3 length: 15
CDR3 protein: CASSQLGQGYYGYTF

V gene: TRBV5-1
CDR3 length: 14
CDR3 protein: CASSLGDFPYEQYF

V gene: TRBV11-3
CDR3 length: 16
CDR3 protein: CASSLESTGQGGGYTF

V gene: TRBV7-9
CDR3 length: 15
CDR3 protein: CASSLVIAGADTQYF

V gene: TRBV3-1/TRBV3-2
CDR3 length: 14
CDR3 protein: CASSLTSGPNEQFF

V gene: TRBV5-5
CDR3 length: 17
CDR3 protein: CASSLRDRVAMNTEAFF

V gene: TRBV9
CDR3 length: 15
CDR3 protein: CASSAASTNTGELFF

V gene: TRBV9
CDR3 length: 16
CDR3 protein: CASSGPQGIASGELFF

V gene: TRBV10-3
CDR3 length: 12
CDR3 protein: CAISETGPEAFF

V gene: TRBV11-2
CDR3 length: 15
CDR3 protein: CASSQHSGIKEKLFF

V gene: TRBV19
CDR3 length: 14
CDR3 protein: CASKQGGGNYGYTF

V gene: TRBV13
CDR3 length: 14
CDR3 protein: CASSPETDNYGYTF

V gene: TRBV2
CDR3 length: 14
CDR3 protein: CASSDRTGDTEAFF

V gene: TRBV19
CDR3 length: 15
CDR3 protein: CATGQGESNTGELFF

V gene: TRBV11-2
CDR3 length: 15
CDR3 protein: CASSSVGGSTDTQYF

V gene: TRBV6-5
CDR3 length: 12
CDR3 protein: CATRTSTDTQYF

V gene: TRBV11-2
CDR3 length: 14
CDR3 protein: CASTFQKGGVGYTF

V gene: TRBV24-1
CDR3 length: 15
CDR3 protein: CATSDLERDYNEQFF

V gene: TRBV28
CDR3 length: 15
CDR3 protein: CASSEANLAKNIQYF

V gene: TRBV27
CDR3 length: 17
CDR3 protein: CASSLWGRNAPNTEAFF

V gene: TRBV7-2
CDR3 length: 12
CDR3 protein: CASSQQGQPQHF

V gene: TRBV27
CDR3 length: 14
CDR3 protein: CASRATGGYEKLFF

V gene: TRBV2
CDR3 length: 12
CDR3 protein: CASISVTYEQYF

V gene: TRBV5-6
CDR3 length: 12
CDR3 protein: CASSLIQSEQYF

V gene: TRBV7-2
CDR3 length: 16
CDR3 protein: CASSPTSGLRDSPLHF

V gene: TRBV20-1
CDR3 length: 14
CDR3 protein: CSASPRGRGYGYTF

V gene: TRBV6-5
CDR3 length: 12
CDR3 protein: CASGGFAGELFF

V gene: TRBV19
CDR3 length: 13
CDR3 protein: CASTLGGVNDYTF